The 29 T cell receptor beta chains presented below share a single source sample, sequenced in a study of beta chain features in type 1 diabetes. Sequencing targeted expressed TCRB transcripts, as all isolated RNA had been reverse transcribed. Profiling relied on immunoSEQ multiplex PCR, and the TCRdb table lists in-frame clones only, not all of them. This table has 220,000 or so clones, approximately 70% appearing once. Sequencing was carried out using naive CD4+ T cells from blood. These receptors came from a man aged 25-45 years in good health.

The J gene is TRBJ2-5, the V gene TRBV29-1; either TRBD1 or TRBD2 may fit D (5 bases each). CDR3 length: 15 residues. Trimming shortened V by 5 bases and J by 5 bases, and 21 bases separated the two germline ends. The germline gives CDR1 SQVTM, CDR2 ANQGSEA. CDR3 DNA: TGCAGCGTTTACTACCGGGACCCCGGGCGGGAGACCCAGTACTTC. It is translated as CSVYYRDPGRETQYF.

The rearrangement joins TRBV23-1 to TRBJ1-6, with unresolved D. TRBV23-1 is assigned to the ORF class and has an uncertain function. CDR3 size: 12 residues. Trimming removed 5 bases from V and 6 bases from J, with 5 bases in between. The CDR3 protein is CASSETNSPLHF. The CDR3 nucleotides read TGCGCCAGCAGTGAAACTAATTCACCCCTCCACTTT.

CDR3 bases: TGTGCCACCAGCAGAGATCCCGGGAGGAGGACAGATACGCAGTATTTT. Protein: CATSRDPGRRTDTQYF. The chain combines TRBV15 with TRBJ2-3, with 7 positions matching TRBD2. From germline, CDR1 is LNHNV and CDR2 YYDKDF (reference sequence). This CDR3 comprises 16 residues. V shed 0 bases, J shed 3 bases, and the junction held 6 bases outside the gene matches.

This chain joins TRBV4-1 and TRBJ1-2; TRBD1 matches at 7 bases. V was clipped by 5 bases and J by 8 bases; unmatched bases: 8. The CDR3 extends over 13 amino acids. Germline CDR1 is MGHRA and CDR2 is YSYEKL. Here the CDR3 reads CASSAFTGAGYTF. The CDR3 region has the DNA TGCGCCAGCAGCGCCTTTACAGGGGCCGGCTACACCTTC.

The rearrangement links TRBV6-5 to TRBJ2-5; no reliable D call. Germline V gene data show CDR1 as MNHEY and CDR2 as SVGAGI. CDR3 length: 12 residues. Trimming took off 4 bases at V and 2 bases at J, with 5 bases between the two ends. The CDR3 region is CASSSRQETQYF. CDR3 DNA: TGTGCCAGCAGTTCTCGACAAGAGACCCAGTACTTC.

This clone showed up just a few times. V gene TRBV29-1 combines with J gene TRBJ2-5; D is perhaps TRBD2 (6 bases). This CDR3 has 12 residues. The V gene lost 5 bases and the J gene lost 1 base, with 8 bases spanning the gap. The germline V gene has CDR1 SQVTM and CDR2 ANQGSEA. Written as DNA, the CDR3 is TGCAGCGTTATTAGCGGCCAAGAGACCCAGTACTTC. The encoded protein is CSVISGQETQYF. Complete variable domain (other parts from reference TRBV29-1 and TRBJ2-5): SAVISQKPSRDICQRGTSLTIQCQVDSQVTMMFWYRQQPGQSLTLIATANQGSEATYESGFVIDKFPISRPNLTFSTLTVSNMSPEDSSIYLCSVISGQETQYFGPGTRLLVL.

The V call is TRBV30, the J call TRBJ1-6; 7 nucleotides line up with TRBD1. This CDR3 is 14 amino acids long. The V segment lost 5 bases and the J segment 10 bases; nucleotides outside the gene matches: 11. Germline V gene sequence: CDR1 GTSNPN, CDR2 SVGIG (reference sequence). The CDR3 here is CAWSRQGDSSPLHF. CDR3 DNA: TGTGCCTGGTCTAGACAGGGTGATTCGTCACCCCTCCACTTT.

CDR3 residues: CASSWDVQETQYF. The CDR3 DNA follows: TGCGCCAGCAGCTGGGACGTCCAAGAGACCCAGTACTTC. The chain employs TRBV5-1 and TRBJ2-5; the D gene could be TRBD1 or TRBD2 (5 bases each). CDR3 length equals 13 residues. The ends were cut back, 3 bases at V and 1 base at J, with 7 bases in the middle. Germline V lookup: CDR1 SGHRS, CDR2 YFSETQ.

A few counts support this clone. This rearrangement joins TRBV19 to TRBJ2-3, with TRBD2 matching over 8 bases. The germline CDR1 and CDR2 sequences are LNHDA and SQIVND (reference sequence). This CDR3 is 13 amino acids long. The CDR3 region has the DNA TGTGCAACCCAAAGCGGGAGACCAGATACGCAGTATTTT. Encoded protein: CATQSGRPDTQYF.

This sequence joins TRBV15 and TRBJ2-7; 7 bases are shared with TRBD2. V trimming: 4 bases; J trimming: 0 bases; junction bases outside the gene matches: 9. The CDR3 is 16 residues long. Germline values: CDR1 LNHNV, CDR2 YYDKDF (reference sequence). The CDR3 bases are TGTGCCACCAGCACCGGAGCGGGACGCAGCTCCTACGAGCAGTACTTC. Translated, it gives CATSTGAGRSSYEQYF.

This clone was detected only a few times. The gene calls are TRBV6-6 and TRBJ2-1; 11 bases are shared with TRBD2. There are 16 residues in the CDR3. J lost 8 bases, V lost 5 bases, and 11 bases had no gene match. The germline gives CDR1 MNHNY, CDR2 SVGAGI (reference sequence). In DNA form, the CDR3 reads TGTGCCAGCAGTAAACCTATAGCGGGAGGGAGCGATGAGCAGTTCTTC. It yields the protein CASSKPIAGGSDEQFF.

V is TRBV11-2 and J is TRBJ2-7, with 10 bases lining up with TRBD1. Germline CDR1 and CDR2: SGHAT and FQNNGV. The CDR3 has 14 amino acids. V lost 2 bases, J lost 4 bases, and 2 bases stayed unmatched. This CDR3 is CASSLRTGGYEQYF. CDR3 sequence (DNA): TGTGCCAGCAGCTTAAGGACAGGGGGATACGAGCAGTACTTC.

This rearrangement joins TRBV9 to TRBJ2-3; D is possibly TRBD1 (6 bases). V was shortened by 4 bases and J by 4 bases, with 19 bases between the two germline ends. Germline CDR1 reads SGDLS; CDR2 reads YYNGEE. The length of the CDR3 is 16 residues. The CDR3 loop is CASSYPAGAPADTQYF. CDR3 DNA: TGTGCCAGCAGCTACCCGGCAGGGGCCCCCGCAGATACGCAGTATTTT.

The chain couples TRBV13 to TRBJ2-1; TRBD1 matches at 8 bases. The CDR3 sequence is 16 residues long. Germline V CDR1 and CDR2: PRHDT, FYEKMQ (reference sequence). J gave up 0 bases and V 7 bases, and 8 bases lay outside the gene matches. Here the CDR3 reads CASTDRGSGSYNEQFF. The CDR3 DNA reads TGTGCCAGCACAGACAGGGGAAGTGGCTCCTACAATGAGCAGTTCTTC.

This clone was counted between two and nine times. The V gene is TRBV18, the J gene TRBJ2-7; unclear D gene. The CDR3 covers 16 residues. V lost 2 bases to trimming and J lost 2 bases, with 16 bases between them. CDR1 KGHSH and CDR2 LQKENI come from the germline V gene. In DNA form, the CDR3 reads TGTGCCAGCTCACCAAGGGCACCTCTACAAACCTACGAGCAGTACTTC. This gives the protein CASSPRAPLQTYEQYF.

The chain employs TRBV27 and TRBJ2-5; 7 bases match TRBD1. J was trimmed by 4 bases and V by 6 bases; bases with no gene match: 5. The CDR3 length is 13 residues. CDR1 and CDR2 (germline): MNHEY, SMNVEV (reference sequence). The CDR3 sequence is CASRGNRGETQYF. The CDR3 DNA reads TGTGCCAGCAGGGGAAACAGGGGAGAGACCCAGTACTTC.

CDR3 protein: CASSEWVSGNHEQYF. The CDR3 bases are TGTGCCAGCAGTGAATGGGTTAGCGGGAACCACGAGCAGTACTTC. The V gene is TRBV25-1, the J gene TRBJ2-7, with 8 bases fitting TRBD2. CDR1 is MGHDK and CDR2 is SYGVNS in the germline V gene. V lost 1 base and J lost 5; bases outside the gene matches: 7. The length of the CDR3 is 15 residues.

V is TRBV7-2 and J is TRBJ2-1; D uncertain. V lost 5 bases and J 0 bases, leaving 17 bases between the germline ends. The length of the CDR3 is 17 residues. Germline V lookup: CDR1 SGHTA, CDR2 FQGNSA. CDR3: CASSPEAGLSSYNEQFF. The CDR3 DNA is TGTGCCAGCAGCCCCGAAGCCGGGCTCAGCTCCTACAATGAGCAGTTCTTC.

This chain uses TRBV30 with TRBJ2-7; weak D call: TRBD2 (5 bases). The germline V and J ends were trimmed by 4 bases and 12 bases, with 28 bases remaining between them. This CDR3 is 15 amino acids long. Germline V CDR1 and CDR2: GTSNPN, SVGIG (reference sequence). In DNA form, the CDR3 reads TGTGCCTGGAATAAGCGGAGCCCCGCCCCAGACCTTTTGTACTTC. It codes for CAWNKRSPAPDLLYF. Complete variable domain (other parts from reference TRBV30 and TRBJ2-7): SQTIHQWPATLVQPVGSPLSLECTVEGTSNPNLYWYRQAAGRGLQLLFYSVGIGQISSEVPQNLSASRPQDRQFILSSKKLLLSDSGFYLCAWNKRSPAPDLLYFGPGTRLTVT.

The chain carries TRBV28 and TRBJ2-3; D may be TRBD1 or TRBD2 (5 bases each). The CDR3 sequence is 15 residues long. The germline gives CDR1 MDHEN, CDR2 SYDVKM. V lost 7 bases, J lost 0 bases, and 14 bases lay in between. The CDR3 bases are TGTGCCAGCATCAGAGGGGCGGTTAGCACAGATACGCAGTATTTT. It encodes CASIRGAVSTDTQYF.

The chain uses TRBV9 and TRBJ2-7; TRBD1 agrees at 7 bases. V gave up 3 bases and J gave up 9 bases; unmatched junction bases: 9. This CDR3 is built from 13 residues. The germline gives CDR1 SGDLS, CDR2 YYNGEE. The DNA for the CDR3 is TGTGCCAGCAGCGCCCGGACAGGCCTCGTGCAGTACTTC. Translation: CASSARTGLVQYF.

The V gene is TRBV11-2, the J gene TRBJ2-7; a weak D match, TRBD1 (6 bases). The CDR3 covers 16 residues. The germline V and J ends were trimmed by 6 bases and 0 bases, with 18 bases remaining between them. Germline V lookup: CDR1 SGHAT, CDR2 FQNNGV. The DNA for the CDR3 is TGTGCCAGCAGTCGAGGGTGGGGGCAAAGCTCCTACGAGCAGTACTTC. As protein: CASSRGWGQSSYEQYF.

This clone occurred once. The CDR3, as DNA: TGTGCCAGTAGTAGAGACACCCATAATTCACCCCTCCACTTT. Translated: CASSRDTHNSPLHF. V gene TRBV19 combines with J gene TRBJ1-6; no clear D. Germline loops: CDR1 LNHDA, CDR2 SQIVND (reference sequence). The CDR3 totals 14 residues. Trimming shortened V by 4 bases and J by 5 bases, and 9 bases separated the two germline ends.

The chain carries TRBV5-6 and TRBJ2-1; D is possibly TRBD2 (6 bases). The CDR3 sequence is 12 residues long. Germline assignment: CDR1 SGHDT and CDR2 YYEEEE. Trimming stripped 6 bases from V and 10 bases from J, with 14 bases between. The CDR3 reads CASTMGGNEQFF. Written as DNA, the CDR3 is TGTGCCAGCACTATGGGAGGAAACGAGCAGTTCTTC.

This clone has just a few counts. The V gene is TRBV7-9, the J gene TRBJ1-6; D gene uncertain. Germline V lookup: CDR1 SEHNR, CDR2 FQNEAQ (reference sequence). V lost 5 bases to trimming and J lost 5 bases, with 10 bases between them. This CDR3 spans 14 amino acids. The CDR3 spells CASSKWEDNSPLHF. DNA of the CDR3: TGTGCCAGCAGCAAGTGGGAGGATAATTCACCCCTCCACTTT. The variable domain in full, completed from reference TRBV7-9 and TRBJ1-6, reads DTGVSQNPRHKITKRGQNVTFRCDPISEHNRLYWYRQTLGQGPEFLTYFQNEAQLEKSRLLSDRFSAERPKGSFSTLEIQRTEQGDSAMYLCASSKWEDNSPLHFGNGTRLTVT.

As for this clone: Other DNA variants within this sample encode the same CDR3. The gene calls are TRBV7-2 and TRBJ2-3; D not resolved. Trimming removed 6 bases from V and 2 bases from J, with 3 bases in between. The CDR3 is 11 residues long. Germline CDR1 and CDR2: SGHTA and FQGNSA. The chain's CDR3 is CASSLTDTQYF. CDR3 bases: TGTGCCAGCAGTCTCACAGATACGCAGTATTTT.

The CDR3 region is CAWSQQVGNQPQHF. CDR3 DNA: TGTGCCTGGAGTCAGCAGGTCGGAAATCAGCCCCAGCATTTT. The rearrangement uses TRBV30 and TRBJ1-5; D gene uncertain. CDR1 and CDR2 from the germline V gene are GTSNPN and SVGIG (reference sequence). V was pared by 2 bases and J by 4 bases, with 12 bases between. There are 14 residues in the CDR3.

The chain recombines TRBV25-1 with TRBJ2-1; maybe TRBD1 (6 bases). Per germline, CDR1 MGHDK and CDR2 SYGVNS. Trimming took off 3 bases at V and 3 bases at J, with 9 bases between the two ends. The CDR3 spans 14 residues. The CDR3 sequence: CASSDSDSYNEQFF. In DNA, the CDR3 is TGTGCCAGCAGTGATTCGGACAGCTACAATGAGCAGTTCTTC. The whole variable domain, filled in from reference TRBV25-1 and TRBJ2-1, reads EADIYQTPRYLVIGTGKKITLECSQTMGHDKMYWYQQDPGMELHLIHYSYGVNSTEKGDLSSESTVSRIRTEHFPLTLESARPSHTSQYLCASSDSDSYNEQFFGPGTRLTVL.

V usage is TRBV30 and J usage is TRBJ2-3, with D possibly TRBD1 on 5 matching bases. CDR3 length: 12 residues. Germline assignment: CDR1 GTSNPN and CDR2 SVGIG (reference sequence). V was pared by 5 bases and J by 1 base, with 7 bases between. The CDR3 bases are TGTGCCTGGGAACAGGGCACAGATACGCAGTATTTT. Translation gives CAWEQGTDTQYF.